The TCR beta chain described here comes from a study of T cell repertoires in cytomegalovirus infection (dated by TCRdb to between 2018 and 2020). With regard to the full study: The peptide stimulations were aimed at well-studied HLA-B-restricted epitopes as well as recently identified HLA-C-restricted CMV epitopes, whose presentation resists viral immunomodulation. Donor HLA type was relevant to the analysis, as public TCR beta signatures indicated carriage of CMV infection together with the matching HLA type.

This specimen's treatment or condition label, interpreted: in vitro stimulation with specific CMV peptide epitopes to enrich CMV-specific T cells. This clonotype turned up a few times. Its antigen is not yet known. No much larger clone is present one base from it, and per-base qualities are unavailable. For sequencing, an Illumina HiSeq 1500 was employed. TCRdb trimmed public reads at Q25 via fastp, called clones via MiXCR and kept in-frame beta chains. Every distinct CDR3 protein forms one entry, paired with its most common genes and DNA. This sample comprises about 220,000 distinct CDR3 sequences, roughly 34% of them detected only once. Of the sample, 59% is held by the ten largest clones. The full study reports these points: In the ex vivo response, HLA-C-restricted CMV-specific TCR beta clonotypes were dominant, and in two of eight donors the single most frequent clonotype came from this HLA-C-restricted group. In both this cohort and an independent approximately 350-donor cohort, the cumulative frequency of public TCR beta family members distinguished carriers of CMV infection plus the relevant HLA type.

Specimen: CD8+ T cells from cultured PBMCs, collected from culture after CMV antigen stimulation. This clonotype was obtained from a human donor in good health (CMV status not recorded). Some clones in this sample may be carry-over from other donors' samples.

The CDR3 corresponds to CAVRLRAYTGELFF. The sequenced DNA is TGTGCCGTCCGACTACGAGCGTACACCGGGGAGCTGTTTTTT. The V and J segments used are TRBV12-3 or TRBV12-4 and TRBJ2-2, with TRBD2 tentatively as D gene (5 bases match). V loses 11 bases of germline sequence and J loses 3 bases, and the interval between the two ends is 16 bases. The CDR3 numbers 14 residues from cysteine through phenylalanine. Of all the DNA, just the CDR3 is kept, 42 bases in frame from base 1.